This T cell receptor (beta chain) came from a study of identifying expanded T cells in peripheral blood. Whole-study findings and limits: Differentially abundant clones: 0.95 to 1.5 between replicates, just under 17 at approximately 14 days, approximately 18 at four. Across healthy donors, higher total template counts meant significantly greater roughly 2-week count variance.

The protocol was immunoSEQ multiplex PCR, while the TCRdb copy is restricted to in-frame clones and leaves out a portion. The sample lists some 93,000 clones; about 88% were seen once. V was cut by 5 bases and J by 1 base, with 14 bases left in between. Germline assignment: CDR1 SSHAT and CDR2 FNYEAQ (reference sequence). This CDR3 contains 15 residues. As concerns this clone: Its matching antigen is unknown.

The chain is built from TRBV7-7 and TRBJ2-5; no clear D. Material: blood. This clonotype was obtained from a person aged 18 to 75 in good health. CDR3 bases: TGTGCCAGCAGCCCGCGGCCTAACAGCCAAGAGACCCAGTACTTC. The encoded protein is CASSPRPNSQETQYF.